The 9 T cell receptor beta chains listed next were all sequenced from one sample in a study of ipilimumab plus nivolumab after autologous stem cell transplantation. TCRdb's table, derived via immunoSEQ multiplex PCR, lists solely in-frame clones and lacks some. The profile covers fewer than 15,000 clones, with approximately 72% appearing a single time and 8.5% to 12% taken by the ten largest. The sample consisted of PBMCs, taken in a trial of ipilimumab plus nivolumab as post-transplant consolidation. Receptor source: a male donor with primary mediastinal lymphoma.

About this clone: The DNA is omitted, as the CDR3 cannot be located on it reliably, and the CDR3 follows TCRdb's listing. This chain links TRBV6-5 with TRBJ2-7. The germline gives CDR1 MNHEY, CDR2 SVGAGI. The CDR3 spans 14 amino acids, including both terminal residues. CDR3 region: CASSSSGRGYEQYF.

J is TRBJ1-3 and V is TRBV10-3; D perhaps matches TRBD1 (6 bases). The CDR3 is 15 residues long. V was shortened by 3 bases and J by 4 bases, with 13 bases between the two germline ends. Germline CDR1 is ENHRY and CDR2 is SYGVKD. CDR3 in DNA: TGTGCCATCAGTGACATGGGGGCCTCCGGAAACACCATATATTTT. It specifies CAISDMGASGNTIYF.

The rearrangement uses TRBV5-6 and TRBJ1-1; D ambiguous. The germline V gene has CDR1 SGHDT and CDR2 YYEEEE. Trimming pared 4 bases from V and 4 bases from J, leaving 14 bases between. The CDR3 length is 14 residues. CDR3 residues: CASSPTGRFTEAFF. DNA for the CDR3: TGTGCCAGCAGCCCTACCGGAAGGTTCACTGAAGCTTTCTTT. The full variable domain, its missing parts supplied by reference TRBV5-6 and TRBJ1-1, is DAGVTQSPTHLIKTRGQQVTLRCSPKSGHDTVSWYQQALGQGPQFIFQYYEEEERQRGNFPDRFSGHQFPNYSSELNVNALLLGDSALYLCASSPTGRFTEAFFGQGTRLTVV.

V gene TRBV5-4 combines with J gene TRBJ2-5; 9 nucleotides match TRBD2. The CDR3 has 15 residues. The germline V gene has CDR1 SGHNT and CDR2 YYREEE (reference sequence). With 0 bases clipped from V and 7 bases from J, the junction kept 7 bases outside the gene matches. The CDR3 DNA follows: TGTGCCAGCAGCTTGGATGCGGGGGGGATGCGGACCCAGTACTTC. This sequence encodes CASSLDAGGMRTQYF. The full variable domain, with the rest looked up from reference TRBV5-4 and TRBJ2-5, is ETGVTQSPTHLIKTRGQQVTLRCSSQSGHNTVSWYQQALGQGPQFIFQYYREEENGRGNFPPRFSGLQFPNYSSELNVNALELDDSALYLCASSLDAGGMRTQYFGPGTRLLVL.

The chain links TRBV9 to TRBJ2-6, with a weak D call TRBD2 (6 bases). Looked up from germline, CDR1 is SGDLS and CDR2 is YYNGEE. V was pared by 3 bases and J by 2 bases, with 9 bases between. The CDR3 is made up of 15 amino acids. In nucleotides, the CDR3 is TGTGCCAGCAGCGCGGAGCGGGCTGGGGCCAACGTCCTGACTTTC. Residues: CASSAERAGANVLTF.

The chain has TRBV6-6 and TRBJ2-7; unclear D gene. In germline, CDR1 is MNHNY, CDR2 SVGAGI (reference sequence). The CDR3 sequence is 16 residues long. V lost 6 bases and J 0 bases, leaving 18 bases between the germline ends. The CDR3 loop reads CASSPIYTTSSYEQYF. CDR3 nucleotides: TGTGCCAGCAGCCCCATCTACACCACAAGCTCCTACGAGCAGTACTTC.

The J gene is TRBJ1-1, the V gene TRBV6-1, with D unclear. Germline V lookup: CDR1 MNHNS, CDR2 SASEGT. Trimming shortened V by 3 bases and J by 4 bases, and 12 bases separated the two germline ends. The CDR3 has 14 amino acids. In nucleotides, the CDR3 is TGTGCCAGCAGTGAGACAATGGGGTTCACTGAAGCTTTCTTT. Amino acid sequence: CASSETMGFTEAFF.

This chain uses TRBV6-1 with TRBJ1-3; possibly TRBD1 for D (6 bases). The CDR3 runs 15 residues. The V gene's germline CDR1 is MNHNS and CDR2 SASEGT. Trimming pared 6 bases from V and 0 bases from J, leaving 12 bases between. CDR3 sequence: CASSLTGLSGNTIYF. The CDR3 DNA reads TGTGCCAGCAGCTTGACAGGCCTCTCTGGAAACACCATATATTTT.

The chain links TRBV7-2 to TRBJ2-5; 7 nucleotides match TRBD2. V lost 4 bases and J lost 0; bases outside the gene matches: 5. This CDR3 is built from 15 residues. From germline, CDR1 is SGHTA and CDR2 FQGNSA. CDR3 in amino acids: CASSSYGTNQETQYF. The DNA of the CDR3 is TGTGCCAGCAGCTCCTACGGGACTAACCAAGAGACCCAGTACTTC.